The 30 T cell receptor beta chains given below trace back to one sample, sequenced in a study of shared clonotypes between healthy human individuals. Positive CCR7 selection of CD45RO-negative cells yielded the naive CD8 cells, and terminally differentiated effector memory CD45RA+ cells were excluded. Assay: immunoSEQ multiplex PCR; the TCRdb copy retains only in-frame clones and omits some. The profile shows a few million clones, 93% of them singletons. The material sequenced was naive CD8+ T cells from PBMCs. These receptors were taken from a man aged 18 to 29 in good health. Some clones in this sample may be carry-over from other donors' samples.

V is TRBV9 and J is TRBJ2-3; 7 nucleotides match TRBD1. V dropped 4 bases and J dropped 3; count of bases not matched to a gene: 14. The CDR3 is 17 amino acids. The germline CDR1 and CDR2 sequences are SGDLS and YYNGEE. CDR3 in amino acids: CASSPRPGQLFTDTQYF. Written as DNA, the CDR3 is TGTGCCAGCAGCCCTCGTCCGGGACAGCTTTTTACAGATACGCAGTATTTT. Together with reference TRBV9 and TRBJ2-3, the CDR3 gives the full variable domain: DSGVTQTPKHLITATGQRVTLRCSPRSGDLSVYWYQQSLDQGLQFLIQYYNGEERAKGNILERFSAQQFPDLHSELNLSSLELGDSALYFCASSPRPGQLFTDTQYFGPGTRLTVL.

This chain links TRBV29-1 with TRBJ2-1, with 8 bases identical to TRBD2. From germline, CDR1 is SQVTM and CDR2 ANQGSEA. The CDR3 is made up of 15 amino acids. V lost 3 bases, J lost 8 bases, and 12 bases stayed unmatched. CDR3 sequence reads: CSVEPSAGVLHEQFF. CDR3 DNA: TGCAGCGTTGAGCCCTCAGCGGGAGTGCTGCATGAGCAGTTCTTC.

The V gene is TRBV5-5, the J gene TRBJ2-2; 9 bases map to TRBD1. The germline CDR1 and CDR2 sequences are SGHKS and YYEKEE (reference sequence). This CDR3 is 15 amino acids long. V lost 4 bases, J lost 4 bases, and 5 bases stayed unmatched. CDR3 protein: CASSLGQGTTGELFF. The CDR3 region has the DNA TGTGCCAGCAGCCTCGGACAGGGGACCACCGGGGAGCTGTTTTTT.

V is TRBV9 and J is TRBJ2-7, with a possible D match to TRBD2 (6 bases). Per the germline V gene, CDR1 is SGDLS and CDR2 is YYNGEE. CDR3 length: 16 amino acids. V gave up 0 bases and J gave up 0 bases, with 13 bases separating them. Written as DNA, the CDR3 is TGTGCCAGCAGCGTAGGACCGGACGGGAGCTCCTACGAGCAGTACTTC. This encodes CASSVGPDGSSYEQYF.

The V gene is TRBV6-1, the J gene TRBJ1-2, with D possibly matching TRBD1 (6 bases). The CDR3 runs to 16 residues. V gave up 2 bases and J gave up 1 base, with 14 bases separating them. CDR1 is MNHNS and CDR2 is SASEGT in the germline V gene. In DNA, the CDR3 is TGTGCCAGCAGTGAAAGCCGGGACACGGATAACTATGGCTACACCTTC. Its protein is CASSESRDTDNYGYTF.

The gene calls are TRBV6-1 and TRBJ2-7, with D perhaps matching TRBD1 (6 bases). CDR3 length: 15 amino acids. V shed 6 bases and J shed 0 bases, with 15 bases lying between them. Germline-derived CDR1 and CDR2 are MNHNS and SASEGT. As DNA, the CDR3 is TGTGCCAGCAGCCAAAGTCGGACAGCCTCCTACGAGCAGTACTTC. Its protein is CASSQSRTASYEQYF.

A single count supports this clone. This rearrangement joins TRBV7-9 to TRBJ2-5, with 11 bases lining up with TRBD2. Germline-derived CDR1 and CDR2 are SEHNR and FQNEAQ (reference sequence). The CDR3 consists of 16 residues. The J segment lost 4 bases and the V segment lost 3 bases, leaving 7 bases of the junction unmatched. In nucleotides, the CDR3 is TGTGCCAGCAGCTTTTACCTAGCGGGAGGAGGAGAGACCCAGTACTTC. Protein: CASSFYLAGGGETQYF.

This clone was recorded once. The chain recombines TRBV6-1 with TRBJ2-7, with D possibly matching TRBD2 (6 bases). The germline CDR1 and CDR2 sequences are MNHNS and SASEGT. V was shortened by 10 bases and J by 6 bases, with 19 bases between the two germline ends. The CDR3 length is 13 residues. The CDR3 DNA is TGTGCCACAGCGGAGGGTCCCCCCATCGAGCAGTACTTC. Amino acids: CATAEGPPIEQYF.

V usage is TRBV7-9 and J usage is TRBJ2-1; D unresolved. CDR1 and CDR2 from the germline V gene are SEHNR and FQNEAQ (reference sequence). The V and J ends lost 5 bases and 8 bases respectively, with 10 bases between them. CDR3 size: 12 residues. CDR3 in DNA: TGTGCCAGCAGCCCCCTTAGGCATGAGCAGTTCTTC. Encoded protein: CASSPLRHEQFF.

The V call is TRBV28, the J call TRBJ2-7; either TRBD1 or TRBD2 may supply D (5 bases each). CDR1 is MDHEN, CDR2 SYDVKM, per germline. This CDR3 has 14 amino acids. V dropped 5 bases and J dropped 3 bases, with 14 bases sitting between them. CDR3 sequence: CASSPRGVNYEQYF. The CDR3 coding sequence is TGTGCCAGCAGTCCACGAGGGGTAAACTACGAGCAGTACTTC.

V usage is TRBV14 and J usage is TRBJ1-1; 8 bases map to TRBD1. This CDR3 spans 19 amino acids. Trimming at V came to 0 bases and at J to 7 bases, leaving 19 bases not matched to a gene. CDR1 is SGHDN and CDR2 is FVKESK in the germline V gene. CDR3 nucleotide sequence: TGTGCCAGCAGCCAAGAAGCCGTCCGCAGGGGGCGATTAAATATTGAAGCTTTCTTT. This encodes CASSQEAVRRGRLNIEAFF.

In its sample, this clone was seen once. V and J are TRBV6-5 and TRBJ2-1; tentative D call: TRBD1 (6 bases). The V gene's germline CDR1 is MNHEY and CDR2 SVGAGI. CDR3 length: 15 residues. The V end lost 2 bases, the J end lost 3 bases, and 11 bases lay between the germline ends. CDR3 in DNA: TGTGCCAGCAGTTACCTTGGGGGCGTCTACAATGAGCAGTTCTTC. Encoded protein: CASSYLGGVYNEQFF.

The rearrangement joins TRBV27 to TRBJ2-1; D is unclear. Trimming cost V 7 bases and J 5 bases, with 18 bases left between them. Germline V gene lookup returns CDR1 MNHEY and CDR2 SMNVEV (reference sequence). The length of the CDR3 is 15 residues. Here the CDR3 reads CASTALERLHNEQFF. CDR3 nucleotide sequence: TGTGCCAGCACCGCTCTAGAGAGACTGCACAATGAGCAGTTCTTC.

The chain has TRBV9 and TRBJ1-2, with 10 bases fitting TRBD1. V dropped 3 bases and J dropped 8; count of bases not matched to a gene: 7. The CDR3 extends over 14 amino acids. Germline CDR1 reads SGDLS; CDR2 reads YYNGEE. CDR3 sequence (DNA): TGTGCCAGCAGCGCGACGACAGGGGGCCAGGGCTACACCTTC. This sequence encodes CASSATTGGQGYTF.

CDR3 DNA: TGTGCCAGCAGCCAGACCGAGCGGGAGTTAGCCTACAATGAGCAGTTCTTC. Translated: CASSQTERELAYNEQFF. The genes are TRBV14 and TRBJ2-1; 8 positions match TRBD2. The germline V gene encodes CDR1 SGHDN and CDR2 FVKESK. CDR3 length: 17 residues. The trim removed 3 bases at V and 2 bases at J, leaving 9 bases unmatched. Variable domain in full (rest from reference TRBV14 and TRBJ2-1): EAGVTQFPSHSVIEKGQTVTLRCDPISGHDNLYWYRRVMGKEIKFLLHFVKESKQDESGMPNNRFLAERTGGTYSTLKVQPAELEDSGVYFCASSQTERELAYNEQFFGPGTRLTVL.

The J gene is TRBJ2-1, the V gene TRBV7-2; D is possibly TRBD1 or TRBD2 (5 bases each). V was clipped by 5 bases and J by 5 bases, with 13 bases between them. There are 14 residues in the CDR3. CDR1 SGHTA and CDR2 FQGNSA come from the germline V gene. In DNA form, the CDR3 reads TGTGCCAGCAGCGTTCACCGGGACCACAATGAGCAGTTCTTC. This encodes CASSVHRDHNEQFF.

This clone was detected once. V is TRBV6-1 and J is TRBJ1-4; 9 nucleotides agree with TRBD1. After removal of 2 bases from V and 7 bases from J, the junction contained 14 bases not matched to a gene. Germline lookup yields CDR1 MNHNS and CDR2 SASEGT. The CDR3 extends over 18 amino acids. Here the CDR3 DNA reads TGTGCCAGCAGTGAATCCGGGACAGGGATTTGGCTTGGTGAAAAACTGTTTTTT. This gives the protein CASSESGTGIWLGEKLFF.

The chain joins TRBV19 to TRBJ2-5; TRBD1 matches at 9 bases. V was pared by 5 bases and J by 4 bases, with 8 bases of the junction left unmatched. The CDR3 has 15 residues. From germline, CDR1 is LNHDA and CDR2 SQIVND (reference sequence). The CDR3 coding sequence is TGTGCCAGTAGTCTGACAGGGGGTTCGGGAGAGACCCAGTACTTC. Translating gives CASSLTGGSGETQYF. Full variable domain (rest looked up from reference TRBV19 and TRBJ2-5): DGGITQSPKYLFRKEGQNVTLSCEQNLNHDAMYWYRQDPGQGLRLIYYSQIVNDFQKGDIAEGYSVSREKKESFPLTVTSAQKNPTAFYLCASSLTGGSGETQYFGPGTRLLVL.

The sample holds one count of this clone. Distinct nucleotide sequences in the sample also encode this CDR3. V is TRBV27 and J is TRBJ2-7; D gene ambiguous. This CDR3 has 12 amino acids. The V gene lost 0 bases and the J gene lost 4 bases, with 4 bases spanning the gap. Germline V gene data show CDR1 as MNHEY and CDR2 as SMNVEV (reference sequence). The CDR3 here is CASSLSGYEQYF. The DNA of the CDR3 is TGTGCCAGCAGTTTATCAGGTTACGAGCAGTACTTC.

The chain recombines TRBV19 with TRBJ1-5; D might be TRBD1 (6 bases). The germline V and J ends were trimmed by 7 bases and 2 bases, with 18 bases remaining between them. CDR1 is LNHDA, CDR2 SQIVND, per germline (reference sequence). This CDR3 is 16 amino acids long. The CDR3 spells CASKWGGRLGNQPQHF. The DNA for the CDR3 is TGTGCCAGTAAGTGGGGGGGCAGGTTAGGCAATCAGCCCCAGCATTTT. Full variable domain (remainder filled in from reference TRBV19 and TRBJ1-5): DGGITQSPKYLFRKEGQNVTLSCEQNLNHDAMYWYRQDPGQGLRLIYYSQIVNDFQKGDIAEGYSVSREKKESFPLTVTSAQKNPTAFYLCASKWGGRLGNQPQHFGDGTRLSIL.

The chain employs TRBV28 and TRBJ1-5; possible D gene TRBD1, 6 bases. Germline values: CDR1 MDHEN, CDR2 SYDVKM. This CDR3 region has 15 residues. Trimming cost V 6 bases and J 9 bases, with 21 bases left between them. Here the CDR3 reads CASSNYRDLDRPQHF. The CDR3 bases are TGTGCCAGCAGCAACTACAGGGACCTCGATAGGCCCCAGCATTTT. Based on the CDR3 plus reference TRBV28 and TRBJ1-5, the full variable domain is DVKVTQSSRYLVKRTGEKVFLECVQDMDHENMFWYRQDPGLGLRLIYFSYDVKMKEKGDIPEGYSVSREKKERFSLILESASTNQTSMYLCASSNYRDLDRPQHFGDGTRLSIL.

J is TRBJ2-7 and V is TRBV10-3; TRBD2 agrees at 7 bases. Per the germline V gene, CDR1 is ENHRY and CDR2 is SYGVKD. V dropped 5 bases and J dropped 2; count of bases not matched to a gene: 3. The CDR3 covers 13 residues. The DNA of the CDR3 is TGTGCCATCAGTTCAGCGGGAACCTACGAGCAGTACTTC. It encodes CAISSAGTYEQYF.

This rearrangement joins TRBV10-3 to TRBJ2-5; D not certain. This CDR3 contains 13 residues. The germline CDR1 and CDR2 sequences are ENHRY and SYGVKD. Trimming cost V 7 bases and J 2 bases, with 11 bases left between them. CDR3: CAITSGDQETQYF. The CDR3 region has the DNA TGTGCCATCACCTCCGGAGATCAAGAGACCCAGTACTTC.

The J gene is TRBJ2-7, the V gene TRBV28, with 11 bases that match TRBD1. V dropped 6 bases and J dropped 0; count of bases not matched to a gene: 7. In germline, CDR1 is MDHEN, CDR2 SYDVKM. The CDR3 is made up of 16 amino acids. The CDR3 coding sequence is TGTGCCAGCAGAGCCGGGACAGGGGGGTTCTCCTACGAGCAGTACTTC. Amino acids: CASRAGTGGFSYEQYF. Combining the CDR3 with reference TRBV28 and TRBJ2-7 gives the whole variable domain DVKVTQSSRYLVKRTGEKVFLECVQDMDHENMFWYRQDPGLGLRLIYFSYDVKMKEKGDIPEGYSVSREKKERFSLILESASTNQTSMYLCASRAGTGGFSYEQYFGPGTRLTVT.

V gene TRBV9 combines with J gene TRBJ1-2; 8 nucleotides align to TRBD1. Per the germline V gene, CDR1 is SGDLS and CDR2 is YYNGEE. V gave up 5 bases and J gave up 0 bases; unmatched junction bases: 9. The CDR3 contains 16 residues. The DNA of the CDR3 is TGTGCCAGCAGTCACCAGGGGGCCACAGCTAACTATGGCTACACCTTC. As protein: CASSHQGATANYGYTF.

V usage is TRBV2 and J usage is TRBJ2-1; 15 bases align to TRBD2. Per the germline V gene, CDR1 is SNHLY and CDR2 is FYNNEI. Trimming at V came to 11 bases and at J to 7 bases, leaving 12 bases not matched to a gene. The CDR3 length is 16 residues. CDR3 DNA sequence: TGTGCCGGGGATGGCAGGACTAGCGGGAGGGGAAATGAGCAGTTCTTC. It specifies CAGDGRTSGRGNEQFF.

The V gene is TRBV7-9, the J gene TRBJ2-1; tentatively, D is TRBD1 or TRBD2 (5 bases each). The germline V gene has CDR1 SEHNR and CDR2 FQNEAQ (reference sequence). The CDR3 is 16 amino acids. V was cut by 5 bases and J by 0 bases, with 14 bases left in between. CDR3 region: CASSPPGLSSYNEQFF. CDR3 DNA: TGTGCCAGCAGCCCCCCGGGGCTGAGCTCCTACAATGAGCAGTTCTTC.

This rearrangement joins TRBV27 to TRBJ1-4; D is perhaps TRBD1 (6 bases). Per the germline V gene, CDR1 is MNHEY and CDR2 is SMNVEV (reference sequence). The CDR3 is 15 amino acids. With 2 bases removed from V and 8 bases from J, the gap between germline ends came to 15 bases. The chain's CDR3 is CASSLKGRGPEKLFF. In DNA, the CDR3 is TGTGCCAGCAGTTTAAAGGGTCGGGGGCCCGAAAAACTGTTTTTT.

The chain is built from TRBV13 and TRBJ2-7, with TRBD2 matching 7 bases. Trimming at V came to 5 bases and at J to 2 bases, leaving 9 bases not matched to a gene. CDR1 is PRHDT and CDR2 is FYEKMQ in the germline V gene (reference sequence). This CDR3 has 15 amino acids. The CDR3 loop reads CASSRPSGPTYEQYF. The CDR3 bases are TGTGCCAGCAGCCGCCCTAGCGGACCTACCTACGAGCAGTACTTC. The full variable domain, completed using reference TRBV13 and TRBJ2-7, is AAGVIQSPRHLIKEKRETATLKCYPIPRHDTVYWYQQGPGQDPQFLISFYEKMQSDKGSIPDRFSAQQFSDYHSELNMSSLELGDSALYFCASSRPSGPTYEQYFGPGTRLTVT.

In the case of this clone: Other DNA variants within this sample encode the same CDR3. The chain has TRBV27 and TRBJ2-1; perhaps D is TRBD1 or TRBD2 (5 bases each). Trimming left V 2 bases short and J 8 bases short, with 10 bases between. The V gene's germline CDR1 is MNHEY and CDR2 SMNVEV (reference sequence). CDR3 length equals 13 residues. The CDR3 DNA is TGTGCCAGCAGTTTACGGGGACCCCATGAGCAGTTCTTC. Encoded protein: CASSLRGPHEQFF.